The sequence of this T cell receptor (beta chain) was determined in a study of blood T cell repertoires in COVID-19. At the level of the study: Material from acute and convalescent COVID-19 was sourced from the United States, Italy and Spain.

Germline V gives CDR1 WNHNN, CDR2 SYGVQD (reference sequence). The V segment lost 9 bases and the J segment 2 bases; nucleotides outside the gene matches: 6. There are 14 residues in the CDR3. Per the authors' pipeline: Estimated nucleated cell counts came from reference gene primer amplification. Method: immunoSEQ multiplex PCR; TCRdb's copy keeps in-frame clones and lacks some. D and trimming were read from the DNA, whereas the V and J calls and clone size are those reported in that table. The sample yields 330,000 or so clones, 87% seen once. The rearrangement links TRBV10-1 to TRBJ2-7; TRBD2 agrees at 11 bases. The receptor's source is a man aged 25 to 45 with COVID-19, enrolled during active disease. Sample: peripheral blood. The CDR3 protein is CASLGLADTYEQYF. CDR3 nucleotide sequence: TGCGCCAGTTTGGGACTAGCGGATACCTACGAGCAGTACTTC.